Below are 17 T cell receptor beta chains sequenced from a single sample in a study of shared clonotypes between healthy human individuals. The protocol was immunoSEQ multiplex PCR, while the TCRdb copy is restricted to in-frame clones and leaves out a portion. The sample shows approximately 1,000,000 clones, around 82% of them seen only once. Sequencing was done on a sample of memory CD4+ T cells from PBMCs. Stated subset: CD45RA-negative fraction. The receptor set was obtained from a man younger than 35 in good health. Some clones in this sample may be carry-over from other donors' samples.

The gene calls are TRBV30 and TRBJ2-1; D is undetermined. Deletions cut 2 bases from V and 5 bases from J, with 13 bases between. The CDR3 loop spans 14 amino acids. CDR1 and CDR2 from the germline V gene are GTSNPN and SVGIG (reference sequence). In nucleotides, the CDR3 is TGTGCCTGGAGTCCGTCGAGGAAGCACAATGAGCAGTTCTTC. Translating gives CAWSPSRKHNEQFF.

V is TRBV29-1 and J is TRBJ2-3; D unclear. The CDR3 has 15 amino acids. V gave up 1 base and J gave up 2 bases, with 13 bases separating them. Germline CDR1 is SQVTM and CDR2 is ANQGSEA. CDR3 in DNA: TGCAGCGTTGAAGGCTCGTACCTTGACACAGATACGCAGTATTTT. Translated, it gives CSVEGSYLDTDTQYF.

The chain links TRBV29-1 to TRBJ2-7; the D gene is possibly TRBD1 (5 bases). This CDR3 has 12 amino acids. Between the trimmed V and J ends, which lost 4 bases and 5 bases, there was a span of 12 bases. Germline V CDR1 and CDR2: SQVTM, ANQGSEA. This CDR3 reads CSVVRGRDEQYF. As DNA, the CDR3 is TGCAGCGTTGTAAGGGGCCGGGACGAGCAGTACTTC.

This chain joins TRBV28 and TRBJ1-6; D is possibly TRBD1 (6 bases). Germline lookup yields CDR1 MDHEN and CDR2 SYDVKM. Trimming took 5 bases from V and 4 from J, leaving 18 bases between them. The CDR3 has 17 residues. CDR3 DNA: TGTGCCAGCAGTCCAACGACAGGATTATTATATAATTCACCCCTCCACTTT. The encoded protein is CASSPTTGLLYNSPLHF.

Comments on this clone: Other DNA sequences in the sample encode the same CDR3. This chain links TRBV5-1 with TRBJ2-5; 7 bases agree with TRBD1. V shed 0 bases and J 4 bases; nucleotides not matched to a gene: 3. CDR1 is SGHRS and CDR2 is YFSETQ in the germline V gene. The CDR3 loop spans 14 amino acids. The CDR3 bases are TGCGCCAGCAGCTTGGCCTCAGGGGGAGAGACCCAGTACTTC. Translated: CASSLASGGETQYF.

The chain combines TRBV10-3 with TRBJ2-7; a possible D gene is TRBD1 (6 bases). CDR1 is ENHRY and CDR2 is SYGVKD in the germline V gene. V shed 3 bases and J shed 0 bases, with 9 bases lying between them. The CDR3 has 14 residues. CDR3 sequence reads: CAISEARGSYEQYF. The CDR3 DNA is TGTGCCATCAGTGAAGCCAGGGGCTCCTACGAGCAGTACTTC.

This rearrangement joins TRBV11-1 to TRBJ2-3; D not certain. Germline CDR1 SGHAT, CDR2 FQDESV (reference sequence). Trimming removed 4 bases at V and 2 bases at J, with 19 bases between. The CDR3 has 17 amino acids. The CDR3 spells CASSSPTYARLTDTQYF. CDR3 nucleotide sequence: TGTGCCAGCAGCTCACCAACCTACGCACGACTCACAGATACGCAGTATTTT.

The V gene is TRBV6-5, the J gene TRBJ2-7; 13 nucleotides match TRBD2. The CDR3 length is 14 residues. Germline CDR1 is MNHEY and CDR2 is SVGAGI. The V segment lost 6 bases and the J segment 12 bases; nucleotides outside the gene matches: 11. The DNA of the CDR3 is TGTGCCAGCAGGCCGTACGGACTAGCGGGAGAGGTGTACTTC. Residues: CASRPYGLAGEVYF.

CDR3: CASSLAVYGYTF. CDR3 bases: TGTGCCAGCAGCTTGGCCGTCTATGGCTACACCTTC. The genes are TRBV5-6 and TRBJ1-2; D uncertain. The CDR3 length is 12 residues. CDR1 SGHDT and CDR2 YYEEEE come from the germline V gene. V dropped 0 bases and J dropped 4 bases, with 4 bases sitting between them.

This chain uses TRBV11-2 with TRBJ1-2, with 12 bases fitting TRBD1. Germline CDR1 reads SGHAT; CDR2 reads FQNNGV. The CDR3 length is 14 residues. J lost 8 bases, V lost 5 bases, and 6 bases had no gene match. CDR3 sequence: CASSPGTGGWGYTF. CDR3 nucleotide sequence: TGTGCCAGCAGCCCCGGGACAGGGGGCTGGGGCTACACCTTC.

This clone was found once. V gene TRBV13 combines with J gene TRBJ2-3; D unresolved. The ends were cut back, 5 bases at V and 0 bases at J, with 9 bases in the middle. The CDR3 extends over 14 amino acids. Germline CDR1 is PRHDT and CDR2 is FYEKMQ (reference sequence). The CDR3 spells CASSPRPSTDTQYF. In DNA form, the CDR3 reads TGTGCCAGCAGCCCTAGGCCGAGCACAGATACGCAGTATTTT.

The chain carries TRBV5-4 and TRBJ2-5, with D possibly TRBD1 on 5 matching bases. Germline V gives CDR1 SGHNT, CDR2 YYREEE (reference sequence). This CDR3 has 15 residues. V lost 4 bases to trimming and J lost 0 bases, with 13 bases between them. The chain's CDR3 is CASSRSGADQETQYF. The CDR3 nucleotides read TGTGCCAGCAGCCGCAGTGGGGCGGACCAAGAGACCCAGTACTTC.

The rearrangement links TRBV21-1 to TRBJ2-2. TRBV21-1 is designated a pseudogene. The CDR3 has 15 amino acids. CDR3 DNA: TGTGCCAGCAGCAAAAGGGTATCCGGGACCGGGGAGCTGTTTTTT. It is translated as CASSKRVSGTGELFF.

The genes are TRBV7-3 and TRBJ1-1; a possible D gene is TRBD1 (5 bases). CDR1 and CDR2 (germline): SGHTA, FQGTGA. V was clipped by 4 bases and J by 5 bases, with 14 bases between them. The CDR3 has 14 residues. The CDR3 bases are TGTGCCAGCAGCTCTGAAGGTGGGGGGACTGAAGCTTTCTTT. Its protein is CASSSEGGGTEAFF. Full variable domain (rest looked up from reference TRBV7-3 and TRBJ1-1): GAGVSQTPSNKVTEKGKYVELRCDPISGHTALYWYRQSLGQGPEFLIYFQGTGAADDSGLPNDRFFAVRPEGSVSTLKIQRTERGDSAVYLCASSSEGGGTEAFFGQGTRLTVV.

This chain links TRBV29-1 with TRBJ2-1; 11 bases match TRBD2. The germline V gene encodes CDR1 SQVTM and CDR2 ANQGSEA. The junction had 10 bases not matched to a gene; V was cut back by 5 bases and J by 7 bases. This CDR3 spans 15 amino acids. In nucleotides, the CDR3 is TGCAGCGTTTTTCGAGGGCTAGCGGGAGGTAATGAGCAGTTCTTC. Protein sequence: CSVFRGLAGGNEQFF.

The gene calls are TRBV29-1 and TRBJ2-3; D call uncertain. The V end was cut by 7 bases, the J end by 4 bases, with 9 bases between. Germline V gene data show CDR1 as SQVTM and CDR2 as ANQGSEA. This CDR3 is 11 amino acids long. The chain's CDR3 is CSGYTPDTQYF. CDR3 coding DNA: TGCAGCGGCTATACTCCAGATACGCAGTATTTT.

This clone turned up a few times. The same CDR3 arises from other DNA sequences in this sample as well. This chain links TRBV18 with TRBJ2-5; no firm D call. The V gene's germline CDR1 is KGHSH and CDR2 LQKENI. This CDR3 is 12 amino acids long. Trimming shortened V by 1 base and J by 2 bases, and 2 bases separated the two germline ends. The CDR3, as DNA: TGTGCCAGCTCACCACGACAAGAGACCCAGTACTTC. Its protein product is CASSPRQETQYF.